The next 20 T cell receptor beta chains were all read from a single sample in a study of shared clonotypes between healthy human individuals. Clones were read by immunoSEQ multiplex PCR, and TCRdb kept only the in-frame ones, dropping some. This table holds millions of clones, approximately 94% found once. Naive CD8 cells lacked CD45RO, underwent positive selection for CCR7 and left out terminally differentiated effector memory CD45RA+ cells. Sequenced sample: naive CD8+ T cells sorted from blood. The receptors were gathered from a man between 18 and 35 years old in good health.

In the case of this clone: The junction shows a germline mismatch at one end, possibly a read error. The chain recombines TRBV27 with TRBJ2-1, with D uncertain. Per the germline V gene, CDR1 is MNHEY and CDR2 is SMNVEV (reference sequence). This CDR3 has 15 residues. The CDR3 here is CASSLTDPEYNELFF. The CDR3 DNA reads TGTGCCAGCAGTCTTACAGATCCCGAATACAATGAGCTGTTCTTC.

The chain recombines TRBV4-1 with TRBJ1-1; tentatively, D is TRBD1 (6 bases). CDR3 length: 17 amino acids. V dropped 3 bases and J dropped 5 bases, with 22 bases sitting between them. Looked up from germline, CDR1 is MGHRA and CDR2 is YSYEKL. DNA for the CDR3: TGCGCCAGCAGCCAGGCAAGGGAAGGGGGGCGCGGAACTGAAGCTTTCTTT. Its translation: CASSQAREGGRGTEAFF.

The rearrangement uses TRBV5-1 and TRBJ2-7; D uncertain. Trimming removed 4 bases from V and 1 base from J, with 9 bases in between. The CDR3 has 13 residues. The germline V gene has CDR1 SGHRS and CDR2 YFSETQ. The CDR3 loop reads CASSPYGSYEQYF. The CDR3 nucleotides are TGCGCCAGCAGCCCTTACGGATCCTACGAGCAGTACTTC.

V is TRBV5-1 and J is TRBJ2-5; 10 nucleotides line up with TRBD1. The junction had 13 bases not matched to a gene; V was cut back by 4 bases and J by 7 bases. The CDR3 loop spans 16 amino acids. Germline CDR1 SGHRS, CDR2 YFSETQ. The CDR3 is CASSPSGTGAPVTQYF. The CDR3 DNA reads TGCGCCAGCAGCCCTTCGGGGACAGGGGCCCCAGTGACCCAGTACTTC.

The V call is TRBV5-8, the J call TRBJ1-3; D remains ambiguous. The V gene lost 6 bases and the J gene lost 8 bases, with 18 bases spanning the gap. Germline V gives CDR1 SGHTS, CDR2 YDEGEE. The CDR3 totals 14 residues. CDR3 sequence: CASTTEEGWHTIYF. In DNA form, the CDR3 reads TGTGCCAGCACCACCGAGGAGGGCTGGCACACCATATATTTT.

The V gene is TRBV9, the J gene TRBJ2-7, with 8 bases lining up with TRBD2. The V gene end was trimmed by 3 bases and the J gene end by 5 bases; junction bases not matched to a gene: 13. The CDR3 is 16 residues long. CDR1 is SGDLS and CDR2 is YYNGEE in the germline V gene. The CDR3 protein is CASSARLSGAIHEQYF. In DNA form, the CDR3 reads TGTGCCAGCAGCGCCCGACTTAGCGGGGCTATTCACGAGCAGTACTTC.

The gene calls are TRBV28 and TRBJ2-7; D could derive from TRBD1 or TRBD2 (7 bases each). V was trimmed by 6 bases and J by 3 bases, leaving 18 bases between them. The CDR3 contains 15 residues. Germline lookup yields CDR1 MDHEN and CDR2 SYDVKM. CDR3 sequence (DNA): TGTGCCAGCAGGGTAAGGCAGGGGGGGAACTACGAGCAGTACTTC. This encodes CASRVRQGGNYEQYF.

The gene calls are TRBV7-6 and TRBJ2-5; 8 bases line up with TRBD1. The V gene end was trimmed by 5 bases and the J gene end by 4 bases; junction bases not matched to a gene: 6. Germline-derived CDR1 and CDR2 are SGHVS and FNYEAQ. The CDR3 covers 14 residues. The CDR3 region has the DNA TGTGCCAGCAGCCCGGACAGGGTGGGAGAGACCCAGTACTTC. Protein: CASSPDRVGETQYF.

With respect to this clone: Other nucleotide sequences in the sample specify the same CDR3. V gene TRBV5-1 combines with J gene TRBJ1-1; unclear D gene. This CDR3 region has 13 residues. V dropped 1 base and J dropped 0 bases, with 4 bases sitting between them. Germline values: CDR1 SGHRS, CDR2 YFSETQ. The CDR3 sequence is CASSLTVNTEAFF. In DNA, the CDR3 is TGCGCCAGCAGCTTGACTGTGAACACTGAAGCTTTCTTT.

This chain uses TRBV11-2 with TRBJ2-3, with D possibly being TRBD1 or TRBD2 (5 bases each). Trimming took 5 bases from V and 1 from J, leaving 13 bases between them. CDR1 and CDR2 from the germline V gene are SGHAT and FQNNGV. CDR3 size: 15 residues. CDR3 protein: CASSPMMGGTDTQYF. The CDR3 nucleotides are TGTGCCAGCAGCCCAATGATGGGGGGCACAGATACGCAGTATTTT.

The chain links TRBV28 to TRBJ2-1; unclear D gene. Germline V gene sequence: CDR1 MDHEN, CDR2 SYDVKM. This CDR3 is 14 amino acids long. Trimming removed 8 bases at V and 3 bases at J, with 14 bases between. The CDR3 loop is CASGDSPGYNEQFF. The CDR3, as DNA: TGTGCCAGCGGCGATAGTCCTGGCTACAATGAGCAGTTCTTC. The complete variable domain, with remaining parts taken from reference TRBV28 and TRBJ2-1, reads DVKVTQSSRYLVKRTGEKVFLECVQDMDHENMFWYRQDPGLGLRLIYFSYDVKMKEKGDIPEGYSVSREKKERFSLILESASTNQTSMYLCASGDSPGYNEQFFGPGTRLTVL.

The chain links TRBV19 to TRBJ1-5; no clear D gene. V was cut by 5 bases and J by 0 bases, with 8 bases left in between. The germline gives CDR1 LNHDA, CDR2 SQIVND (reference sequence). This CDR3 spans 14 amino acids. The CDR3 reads CASSRGDSNQPQHF. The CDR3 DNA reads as TGTGCCAGTAGTCGGGGAGATAGCAATCAGCCCCAGCATTTT.

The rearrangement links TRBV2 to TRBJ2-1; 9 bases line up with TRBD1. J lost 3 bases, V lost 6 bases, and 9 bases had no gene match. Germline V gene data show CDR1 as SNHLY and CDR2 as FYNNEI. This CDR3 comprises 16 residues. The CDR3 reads CASSPMGTGIYNEQFF. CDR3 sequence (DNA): TGTGCCAGCAGCCCTATGGGGACAGGGATCTACAATGAGCAGTTCTTC.

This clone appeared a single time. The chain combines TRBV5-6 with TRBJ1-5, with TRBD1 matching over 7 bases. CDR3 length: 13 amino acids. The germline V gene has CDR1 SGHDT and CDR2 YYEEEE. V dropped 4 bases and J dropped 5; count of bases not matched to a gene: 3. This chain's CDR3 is CASSGQGDQPQHF. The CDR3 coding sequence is TGTGCCAGCAGCGGGCAGGGGGATCAGCCCCAGCATTTT.

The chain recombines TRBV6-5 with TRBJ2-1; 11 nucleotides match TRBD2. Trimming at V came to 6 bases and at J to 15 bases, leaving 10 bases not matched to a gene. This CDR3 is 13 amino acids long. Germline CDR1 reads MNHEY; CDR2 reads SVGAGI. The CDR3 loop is CASRGLADLGGFF. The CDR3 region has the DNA TGTGCCAGCAGGGGACTAGCGGATCTCGGGGGGTTCTTC.

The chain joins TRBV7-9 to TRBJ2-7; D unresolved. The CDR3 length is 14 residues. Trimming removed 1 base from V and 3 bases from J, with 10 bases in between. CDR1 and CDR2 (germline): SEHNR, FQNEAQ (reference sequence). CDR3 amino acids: CASSLGLGNYEQYF. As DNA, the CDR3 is TGTGCCAGCAGCTTAGGGTTAGGGAACTACGAGCAGTACTTC.

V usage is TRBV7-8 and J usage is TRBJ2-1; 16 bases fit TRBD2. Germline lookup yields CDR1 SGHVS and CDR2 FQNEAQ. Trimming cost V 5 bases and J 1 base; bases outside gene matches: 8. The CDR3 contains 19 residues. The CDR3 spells CASSTGLAGGPASYNEQFF. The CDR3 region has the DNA TGTGCCAGCAGCACGGGACTAGCGGGAGGGCCGGCTTCCTACAATGAGCAGTTCTTC.

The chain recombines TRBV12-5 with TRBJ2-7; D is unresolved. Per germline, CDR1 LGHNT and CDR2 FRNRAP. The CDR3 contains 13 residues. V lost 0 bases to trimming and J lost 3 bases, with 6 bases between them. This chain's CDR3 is CASGLVDGYEQYF. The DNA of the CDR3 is TGTGCTAGTGGTTTGGTGGACGGCTACGAGCAGTACTTC.

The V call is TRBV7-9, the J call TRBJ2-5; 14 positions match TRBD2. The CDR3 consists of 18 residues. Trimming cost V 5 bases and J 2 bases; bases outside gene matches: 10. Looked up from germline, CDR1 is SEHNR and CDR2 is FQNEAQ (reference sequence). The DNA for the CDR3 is TGTGCCAGCAGCCTGGGGACTAGCGGGGGAGTGGGTCAAGAGACCCAGTACTTC. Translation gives CASSLGTSGGVGQETQYF.

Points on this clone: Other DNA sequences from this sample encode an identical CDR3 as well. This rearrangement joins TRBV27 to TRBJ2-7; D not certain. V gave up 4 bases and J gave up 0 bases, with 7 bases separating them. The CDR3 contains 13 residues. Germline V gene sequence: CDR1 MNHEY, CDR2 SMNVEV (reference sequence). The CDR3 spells CASSSRSSYEQYF. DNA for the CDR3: TGTGCCAGCAGTTCCAGATCCTCCTACGAGCAGTACTTC.